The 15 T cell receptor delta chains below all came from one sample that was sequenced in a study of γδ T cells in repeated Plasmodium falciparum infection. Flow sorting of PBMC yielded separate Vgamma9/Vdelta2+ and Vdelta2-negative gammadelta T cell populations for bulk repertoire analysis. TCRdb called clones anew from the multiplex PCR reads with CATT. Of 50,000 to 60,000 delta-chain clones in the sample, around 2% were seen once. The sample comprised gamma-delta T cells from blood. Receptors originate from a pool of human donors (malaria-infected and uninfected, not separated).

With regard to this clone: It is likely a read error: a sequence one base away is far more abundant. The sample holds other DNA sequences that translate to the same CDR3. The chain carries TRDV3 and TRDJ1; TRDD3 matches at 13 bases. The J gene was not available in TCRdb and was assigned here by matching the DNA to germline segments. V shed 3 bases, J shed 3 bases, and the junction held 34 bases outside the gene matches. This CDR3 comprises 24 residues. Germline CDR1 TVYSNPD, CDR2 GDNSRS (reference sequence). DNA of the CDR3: TGTGCCTTCAGCTTACCAGACCAGGGCCTTCCTACCAGTACTGGGGGATACGAGGCCGATAAACTCATCTTT. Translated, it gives CAFSLPDQGLPTSTGGYEADKLIF.

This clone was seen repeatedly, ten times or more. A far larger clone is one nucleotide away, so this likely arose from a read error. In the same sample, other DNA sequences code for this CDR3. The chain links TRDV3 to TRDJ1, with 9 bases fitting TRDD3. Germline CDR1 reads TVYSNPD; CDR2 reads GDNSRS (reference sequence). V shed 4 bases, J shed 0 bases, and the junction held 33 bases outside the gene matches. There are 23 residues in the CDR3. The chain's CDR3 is CASLSTGGQTAKVGVRYTDKLIF. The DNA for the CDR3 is TGTGCCTCCCTTAGTACTGGGGGACAGACGGCGAAAGTGGGGGTGAGATACACCGATAAACTCATCTTT.

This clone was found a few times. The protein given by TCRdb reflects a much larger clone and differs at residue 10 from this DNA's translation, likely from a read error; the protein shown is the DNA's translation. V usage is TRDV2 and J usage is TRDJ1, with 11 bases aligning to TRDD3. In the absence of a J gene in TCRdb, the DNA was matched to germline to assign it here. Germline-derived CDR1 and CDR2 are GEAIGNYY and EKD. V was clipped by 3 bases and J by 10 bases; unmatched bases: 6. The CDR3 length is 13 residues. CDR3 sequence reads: CACDLLGDNRLIF. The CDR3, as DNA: TGTGCCTGTGACCTACTGGGGGATAATAGACTCATCTTT.

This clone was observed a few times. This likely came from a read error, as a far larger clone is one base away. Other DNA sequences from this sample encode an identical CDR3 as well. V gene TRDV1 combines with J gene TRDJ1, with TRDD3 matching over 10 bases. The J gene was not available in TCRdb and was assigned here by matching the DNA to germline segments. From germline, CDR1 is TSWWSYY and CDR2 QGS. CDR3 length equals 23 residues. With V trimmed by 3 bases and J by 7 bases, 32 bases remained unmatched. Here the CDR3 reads CALGDKAPAWGILLLGPLPKLIF. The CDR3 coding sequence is TGTGCTCTTGGGGACAAAGCCCCGGCATGGGGGATACTCCTCTTGGGACCTCTCCCTAAACTCATCTTT.

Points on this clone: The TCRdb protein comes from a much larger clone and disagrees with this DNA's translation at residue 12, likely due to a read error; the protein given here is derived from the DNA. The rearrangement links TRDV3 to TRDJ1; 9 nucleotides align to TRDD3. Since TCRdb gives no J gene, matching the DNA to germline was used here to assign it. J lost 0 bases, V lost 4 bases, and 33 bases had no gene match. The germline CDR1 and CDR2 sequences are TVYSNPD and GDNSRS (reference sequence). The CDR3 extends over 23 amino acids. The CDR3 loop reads CASLSTGGQTANVGVRYTDKLIF. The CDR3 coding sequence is TGTGCCTCCCTCAGTACTGGGGGACAGACGGCGAACGTGGGGGTGAGATACACCGATAAACTCATCTTT.

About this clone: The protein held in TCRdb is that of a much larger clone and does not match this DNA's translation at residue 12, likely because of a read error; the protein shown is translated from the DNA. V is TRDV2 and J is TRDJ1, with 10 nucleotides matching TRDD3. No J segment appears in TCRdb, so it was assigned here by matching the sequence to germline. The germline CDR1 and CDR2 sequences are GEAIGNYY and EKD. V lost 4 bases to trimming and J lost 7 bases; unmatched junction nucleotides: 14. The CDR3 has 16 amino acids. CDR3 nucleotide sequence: TGTGCCTGTGAGAAGATGGGGGATACCCTGAAGGGTAAACTCATCTTT. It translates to CACEKMGDTLKGKLIF.

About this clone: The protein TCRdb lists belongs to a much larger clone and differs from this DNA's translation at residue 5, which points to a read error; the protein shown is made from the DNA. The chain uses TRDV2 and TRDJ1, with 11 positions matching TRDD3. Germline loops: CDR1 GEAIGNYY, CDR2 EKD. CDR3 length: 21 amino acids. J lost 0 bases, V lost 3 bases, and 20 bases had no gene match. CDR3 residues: CACDPERVLTGGYPYTDKLIF. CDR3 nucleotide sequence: TGTGCCTGTGACCCCGAAAGGGTTCTTACTGGGGGATATCCGTACACCGATAAACTCATCTTT.

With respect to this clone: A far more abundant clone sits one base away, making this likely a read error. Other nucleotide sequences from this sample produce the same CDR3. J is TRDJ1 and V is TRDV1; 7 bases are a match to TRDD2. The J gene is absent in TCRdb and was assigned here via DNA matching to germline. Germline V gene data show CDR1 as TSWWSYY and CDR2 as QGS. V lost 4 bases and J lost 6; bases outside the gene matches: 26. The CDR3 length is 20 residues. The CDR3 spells CALGVPKLTFLYPYIYKLIF. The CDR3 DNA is TGTGCTCTTGGGGTCCCCAAATTAACCTTCCTTTACCCCTACATATATAAACTCATCTTT.

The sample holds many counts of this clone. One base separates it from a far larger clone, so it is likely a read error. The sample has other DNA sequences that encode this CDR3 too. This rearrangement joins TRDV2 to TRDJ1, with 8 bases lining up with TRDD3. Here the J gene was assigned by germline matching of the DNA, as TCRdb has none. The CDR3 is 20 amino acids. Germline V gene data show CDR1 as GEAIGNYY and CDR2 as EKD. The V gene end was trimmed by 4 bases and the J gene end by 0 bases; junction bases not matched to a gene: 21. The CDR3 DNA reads TGTGCCTGTGATGGAGTGCCTCCCTCTGGGGGACCCGACTACACCGATAAACTCATCTTT. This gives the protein CACDGVPPSGGPDYTDKLIF.

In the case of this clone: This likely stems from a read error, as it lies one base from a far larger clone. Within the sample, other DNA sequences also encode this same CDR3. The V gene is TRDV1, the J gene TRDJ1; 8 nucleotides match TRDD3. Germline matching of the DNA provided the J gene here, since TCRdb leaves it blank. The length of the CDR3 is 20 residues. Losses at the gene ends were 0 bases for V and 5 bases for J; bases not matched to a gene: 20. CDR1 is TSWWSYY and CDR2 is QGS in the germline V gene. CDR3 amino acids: CALGELEVRRGYRRGDKLIF. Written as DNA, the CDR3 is TGTGCTCTTGGGGAACTAGAGGTGCGCAGGGGATACAGGAGGGGAGATAAACTCATCTTT.

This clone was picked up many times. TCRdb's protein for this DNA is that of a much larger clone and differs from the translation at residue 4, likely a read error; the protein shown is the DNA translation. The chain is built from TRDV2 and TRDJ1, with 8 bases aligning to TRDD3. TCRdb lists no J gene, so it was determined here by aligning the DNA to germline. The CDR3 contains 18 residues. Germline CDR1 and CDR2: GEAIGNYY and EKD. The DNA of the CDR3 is TGTGCCTGTAACACGGTTTCACTGGGGGCTACGGGAGACGATAAACTCATCTTT. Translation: CACNTVSLGATGDDKLIF.

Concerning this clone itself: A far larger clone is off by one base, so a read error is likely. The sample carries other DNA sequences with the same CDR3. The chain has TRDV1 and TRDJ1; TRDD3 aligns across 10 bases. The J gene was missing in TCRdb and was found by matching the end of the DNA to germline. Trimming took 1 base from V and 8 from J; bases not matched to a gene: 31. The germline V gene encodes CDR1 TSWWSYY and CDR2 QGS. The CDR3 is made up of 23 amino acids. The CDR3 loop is CALGERDYETNEVGGYYSEKLIF. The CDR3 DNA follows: TGTGCTCTTGGGGAACGGGATTACGAAACCAACGAGGTTGGGGGATACTATTCGGAGAAACTCATCTTT.

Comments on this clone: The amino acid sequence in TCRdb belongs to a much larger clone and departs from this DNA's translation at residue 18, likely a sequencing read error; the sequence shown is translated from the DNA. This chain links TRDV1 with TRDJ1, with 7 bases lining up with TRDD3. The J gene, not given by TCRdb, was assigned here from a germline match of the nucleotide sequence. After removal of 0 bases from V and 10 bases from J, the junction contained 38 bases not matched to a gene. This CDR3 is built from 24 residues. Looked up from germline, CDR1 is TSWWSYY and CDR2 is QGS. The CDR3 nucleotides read TGTGCTCTTGGGGAACTCACTCCACTTCCACCCCGTTGGGGGTGGGGGAACAGTTATATGGGACTCATCTTT. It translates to CALGELTPLPPRWGWGNSYMGLIF.

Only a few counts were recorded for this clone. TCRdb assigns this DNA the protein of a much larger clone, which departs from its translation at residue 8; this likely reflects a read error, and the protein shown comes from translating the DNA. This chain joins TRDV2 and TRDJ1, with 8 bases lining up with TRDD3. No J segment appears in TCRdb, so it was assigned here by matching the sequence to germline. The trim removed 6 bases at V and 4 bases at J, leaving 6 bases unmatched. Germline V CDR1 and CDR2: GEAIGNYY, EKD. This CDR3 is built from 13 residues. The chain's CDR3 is CACWGIGIDKLIF. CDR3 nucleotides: TGTGCCTGTTGGGGGATTGGGATCGATAAACTCATCTTT.

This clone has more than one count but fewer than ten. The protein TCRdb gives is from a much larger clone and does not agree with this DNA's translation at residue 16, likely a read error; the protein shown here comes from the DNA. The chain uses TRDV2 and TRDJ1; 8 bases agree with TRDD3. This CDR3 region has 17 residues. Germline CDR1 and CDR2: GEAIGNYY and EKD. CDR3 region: CACDTLLGGENTDKLTF. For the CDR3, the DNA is TGTGCCTGTGACACCTTACTGGGGGGGGAGAACACCGATAAACTCACCTTT.